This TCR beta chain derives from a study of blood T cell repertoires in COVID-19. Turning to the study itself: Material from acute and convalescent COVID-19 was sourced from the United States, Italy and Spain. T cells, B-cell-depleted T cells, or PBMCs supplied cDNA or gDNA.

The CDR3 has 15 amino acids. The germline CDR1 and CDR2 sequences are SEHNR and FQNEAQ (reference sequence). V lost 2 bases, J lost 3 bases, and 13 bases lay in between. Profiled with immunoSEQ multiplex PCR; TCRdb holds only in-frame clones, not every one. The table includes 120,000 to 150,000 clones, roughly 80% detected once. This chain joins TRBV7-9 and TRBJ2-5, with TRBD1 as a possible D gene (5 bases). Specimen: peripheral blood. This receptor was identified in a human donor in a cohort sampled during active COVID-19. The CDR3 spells CASSLFGSQEETQYF. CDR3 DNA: TGTGCCAGCAGCTTATTCGGTTCACAGGAAGAGACCCAGTACTTC.